These T cell receptor beta chains were read from a single sample in a study of beta chain features in type 1 diabetes. The method was immunoSEQ multiplex PCR; TCRdb's version includes in-frame clones alone and lacks a portion of them. Of 310,000 or so clones in the sample, approximately 11% are singletons; the top ten hold 0.015%. Sequencing used naive CD4+ T cells from blood. These receptors were taken from a woman in her 30s in good health. Each CDR3 is given with its conserved first and last residue. Each record gives: V gene, D gene, clone size, J gene, CDR3 DNA, CDR3 protein. D genes are given only for firm matches. The size field is filled for only some rows; it gives once, few, many or a size class.

v_gene: TRBV27
d_gene: TRBD1
abundance: NA
j_gene: TRBJ1-4
CDR3nt: TGTGCCAGCAGTTTAGGAGGACAGGGTTACGAAAAACTGTTTTTT
CDR3aa: CASSLGGQGYEKLFF

v_gene: TRBV28
d_gene: NA
abundance: few
j_gene: TRBJ1-5
CDR3nt: TGTGCCAGCAGTTCCCGGGAGGCTGCAAAAGCTCAGCCCCAGCATTTT
CDR3aa: CASSSREAAKAQPQHF

v_gene: TRBV30
d_gene: NA
abundance: few
j_gene: TRBJ1-5
CDR3nt: TGTGCCTGGAGTCGGGGCAGGGGATCTCAGCCCCAGCATTTT
CDR3aa: CAWSRGRGSQPQHF

v_gene: TRBV23-1
d_gene: NA
abundance: NA
j_gene: TRBJ2-5
CDR3nt: TGCGCCAGCAGTCAAATACAGGTTCAACAAGAGACCCAGTACTTC
CDR3aa: CASSQIQVQQETQYF

v_gene: TRBV6-1
d_gene: TRBD2
abundance: NA
j_gene: TRBJ2-2
CDR3nt: TGTGCCAGCAGTGTCGTAGTAGCGGGAGACACCGGGGAGCTGTTTTTT
CDR3aa: CASSVVVAGDTGELFF

v_gene: TRBV27
d_gene: TRBD1
abundance: NA
j_gene: TRBJ2-1
CDR3nt: TGTGCCAGCAGTTTGACAGGGGCCTACAATGAGCAGTTCTTC
CDR3aa: CASSLTGAYNEQFF

v_gene: TRBV29-1
d_gene: NA
abundance: NA
j_gene: TRBJ2-2
CDR3nt: TGCAGCTGCGGAGCTAACACCGGGGAGCTGTTTTTT
CDR3aa: CSCGANTGELFF

v_gene: TRBV9
d_gene: NA
abundance: NA
j_gene: TRBJ2-2
CDR3nt: TGTGCCAGCAGCCCATACACGGGAAGGACCGGGGAGCTGTTTTTT
CDR3aa: CASSPYTGRTGELFF

v_gene: TRBV5-1
d_gene: TRBD1
abundance: NA
j_gene: TRBJ2-7
CDR3nt: TGCGCCAGCAGCTTGCTCGGGACAGGAACCTCCTACGAGCAGTACTTC
CDR3aa: CASSLLGTGTSYEQYF

v_gene: TRBV7-2
d_gene: NA
abundance: few
j_gene: TRBJ2-3
CDR3nt: TGTGCCAGCAGCCTACAGGCGGGGAGCACAGATACGCAGTATTTT
CDR3aa: CASSLQAGSTDTQYF

v_gene: TRBV6-1
d_gene: TRBD1
abundance: few
j_gene: TRBJ1-5
CDR3nt: TGTGCCAGCAGTGAGAGGAGGACAGGGGCTTATCAGCCCCAGCATTTT
CDR3aa: CASSERRTGAYQPQHF

v_gene: TRBV7-2
d_gene: TRBD2
abundance: few
j_gene: TRBJ2-1
CDR3nt: TGTGCCAGCAGCTGGGAAGCGCGGGGGTCATCCAATGAGCAGTTCTTC
CDR3aa: CASSWEARGSSNEQFF

v_gene: TRBV2
d_gene: NA
abundance: NA
j_gene: TRBJ2-5
CDR3nt: TGTGCCAGCACACCTCAGGAGACCCAGTACTTC
CDR3aa: CASTPQETQYF

v_gene: TRBV9
d_gene: TRBD2
abundance: few
j_gene: TRBJ2-2
CDR3nt: TGTGCCAGCAGCGTGCGGGAGGGGAACACCGGGGAGCTGTTTTTT
CDR3aa: CASSVREGNTGELFF

v_gene: TRBV5-1
d_gene: TRBD1
abundance: NA
j_gene: TRBJ2-7
CDR3nt: TGCGCCAGCAGCCCCGGGACAGGCAACGCCTACGAGCAGTACTTC
CDR3aa: CASSPGTGNAYEQYF

v_gene: TRBV5-1
d_gene: NA
abundance: NA
j_gene: TRBJ2-5
CDR3nt: TGCGCCAGCAGCTTGGCCTTGGAGGGTGGGACCCAGTACTTC
CDR3aa: CASSLALEGGTQYF

v_gene: TRBV30
d_gene: NA
abundance: few
j_gene: TRBJ2-5
CDR3nt: TGTGCCTGGAGTCCCGGAGTAGAGACCCAGTACTTC
CDR3aa: CAWSPGVETQYF

v_gene: TRBV7-9
d_gene: TRBD2
abundance: few
j_gene: TRBJ2-5
CDR3nt: TGTGCCAGCAGCCCGGGGGGATCAGAGACCCAGTACTTC
CDR3aa: CASSPGGSETQYF

v_gene: TRBV7-2
d_gene: NA
abundance: NA
j_gene: TRBJ1-1
CDR3nt: TGTGCCAGCAGCTTATCCCCCCGGGGGATTGAAGCTTTCTTT
CDR3aa: CASSLSPRGIEAFF